This T cell receptor beta chain comes out of a study of T-cell reconstitution after alpha-beta-depleted transplantation in children. In germline, CDR1 is SGHRS, CDR2 YFSETQ. The CDR3 length is 14 residues. Trimming took off 1 base at V and 6 bases at J, with 11 bases between the two ends. Preparation of the TCRbeta library used unique molecular identifiers. TCRdb reanalysed the PCR reads using MiXCR and keeps one entry per CDR3 protein. The top ten hold around 6.2% of the sample, which has some 200,000 distinct CDR3 sequences, around 9.5% seen once. This clonotype has ten or more counts. This chain uses TRBV5-1 with TRBJ2-1; D ambiguous. This material consisted of PBMCs from the stem cell graft donor, taken from the stem cell graft. The sequence derives from a human donor who donated a stem cell graft to a child with acute lymphoblastic leukemia. The CDR3 loop is CASSLNPGSNEQFF. The CDR3, as DNA: TGCGCCAGCAGCTTGAATCCGGGCAGCAATGAGCAGTTCTTC.